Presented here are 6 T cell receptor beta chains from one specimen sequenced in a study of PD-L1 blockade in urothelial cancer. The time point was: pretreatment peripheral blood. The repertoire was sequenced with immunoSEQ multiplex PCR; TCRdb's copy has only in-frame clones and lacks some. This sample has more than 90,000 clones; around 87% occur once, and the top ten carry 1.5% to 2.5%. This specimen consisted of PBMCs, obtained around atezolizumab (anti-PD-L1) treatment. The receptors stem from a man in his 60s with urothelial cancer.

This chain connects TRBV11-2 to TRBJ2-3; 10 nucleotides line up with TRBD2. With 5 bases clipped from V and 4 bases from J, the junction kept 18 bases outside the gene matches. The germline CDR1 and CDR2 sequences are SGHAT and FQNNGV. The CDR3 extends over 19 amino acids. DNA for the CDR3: TGTGCCAGCAGCCCGACACTAACTCCAGGAGCGGGGGGGGCAGATACGCAGTATTTT. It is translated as CASSPTLTPGAGGADTQYF.

The CDR3 nucleotides read TGTGCCAGCAGTGCTGAACAGGGTCTAGGGACCCAGTACTTC. It translates to CASSAEQGLGTQYF. The chain combines TRBV6-1 with TRBJ2-5, with TRBD1 as a possible D gene (6 bases). The germline V gene has CDR1 MNHNS and CDR2 SASEGT. V dropped 4 bases and J dropped 7 bases, with 16 bases sitting between them. CDR3 size: 14 residues.

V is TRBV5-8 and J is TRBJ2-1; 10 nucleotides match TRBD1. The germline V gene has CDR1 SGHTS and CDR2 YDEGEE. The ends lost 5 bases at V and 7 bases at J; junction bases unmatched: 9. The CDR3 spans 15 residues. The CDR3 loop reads CASREDRGVWNEQFF. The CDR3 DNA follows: TGTGCCAGCAGGGAGGACAGGGGGGTTTGGAATGAGCAGTTCTTC.

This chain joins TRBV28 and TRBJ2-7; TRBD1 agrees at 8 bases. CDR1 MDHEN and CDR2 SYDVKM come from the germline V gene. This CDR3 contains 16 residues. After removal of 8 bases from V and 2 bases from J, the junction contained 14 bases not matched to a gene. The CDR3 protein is CASAPGGQGTAYEQYF. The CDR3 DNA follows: TGTGCCAGCGCCCCAGGTGGACAGGGTACGGCCTACGAGCAGTACTTC. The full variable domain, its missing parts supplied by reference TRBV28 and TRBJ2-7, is DVKVTQSSRYLVKRTGEKVFLECVQDMDHENMFWYRQDPGLGLRLIYFSYDVKMKEKGDIPEGYSVSREKKERFSLILESASTNQTSMYLCASAPGGQGTAYEQYFGPGTRLTVT.

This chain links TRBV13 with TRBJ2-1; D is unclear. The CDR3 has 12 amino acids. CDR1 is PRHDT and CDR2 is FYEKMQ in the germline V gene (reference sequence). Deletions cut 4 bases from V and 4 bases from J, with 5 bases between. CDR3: CASSSNYNEQFF. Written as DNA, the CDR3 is TGTGCCAGCAGCTCAAATTACAATGAGCAGTTCTTC.

CDR3 DNA: TGCGCCAGCAGCCAGGCCTCCGGGACAGGGGTCTACGAGCAGTACTTC. Its translation: CASSQASGTGVYEQYF. The chain couples TRBV4-1 to TRBJ2-7, with 10 bases lining up with TRBD1. This CDR3 has 16 amino acids. Germline CDR1 MGHRA, CDR2 YSYEKL. V trimming: 3 bases; J trimming: 3 bases; junction bases outside the gene matches: 8.